What follows are 22 T cell receptor beta chains derived from one specimen sequenced in a study of blood T cell repertoires in COVID-19. Clones were read by immunoSEQ multiplex PCR, and TCRdb kept only the in-frame ones, dropping some. The sample contains some 200,000 clones, 70% to 90% of which appear only once. Sequenced material: peripheral blood. These receptors all come from a man in his 60s with active or convalescent COVID-19.

The chain uses TRBV5-4 and TRBJ1-1; 7 nucleotides match TRBD1. Germline CDR1 SGHNT, CDR2 YYREEE (reference sequence). V shed 2 bases and J 1 base; nucleotides not matched to a gene: 5. CDR3 length equals 15 residues. The CDR3 region is CASSLRAGGNTEAFF. CDR3 bases: TGTGCCAGCAGCTTAAGGGCAGGGGGGAACACTGAAGCTTTCTTT.

V usage is TRBV30 and J usage is TRBJ1-5, with 7 bases matching TRBD1. V trimming: 2 bases; J trimming: 4 bases; junction bases outside the gene matches: 5. Germline V CDR1 and CDR2: GTSNPN, SVGIG (reference sequence). CDR3 length: 14 amino acids. CDR3 nucleotides: TGTGCCTGGAGTACGGGACAGCCAAATCAGCCCCAGCATTTT. Its protein product is CAWSTGQPNQPQHF.

This chain links TRBV5-1 with TRBJ2-2; D gene uncertain. Germline values: CDR1 SGHRS, CDR2 YFSETQ. Trimming pared 1 base from V and 3 bases from J, leaving 10 bases between. The CDR3 consists of 15 residues. CDR3 protein: CASSLLGGDTGELFF. Written as DNA, the CDR3 is TGCGCCAGCAGCTTGCTTGGTGGAGACACCGGGGAGCTGTTTTTT.

This sequence joins TRBV10-1 and TRBJ1-2, with TRBD1 matching 7 bases. CDR3 length: 13 amino acids. The V and J ends lost 6 bases and 4 bases, in that order; junction bases with no gene match: 5. Per the germline V gene, CDR1 is WNHNN and CDR2 is SYGVQD (reference sequence). The CDR3 DNA reads as TGCGCCAGCAGCAAGGACAGGTCCTATGGCTACACCTTC. This sequence encodes CASSKDRSYGYTF.

The genes are TRBV24-1 and TRBJ2-1, with TRBD1 matching 9 bases. Germline V CDR1 and CDR2: KGHDR, SFDVKD. J gave up 0 bases and V 3 bases, and 11 bases lay outside the gene matches. There are 19 residues in the CDR3. The CDR3 sequence is CATSDPGQGRPGSYNEQFF. DNA of the CDR3: TGTGCCACCAGTGATCCCGGACAGGGGCGCCCCGGCTCCTACAATGAGCAGTTCTTC.

This sequence joins TRBV6-1 and TRBJ1-1; the match to TRBD1 covers 10 bases. V was clipped by 5 bases and J by 4 bases; unmatched bases: 4. CDR1 and CDR2 from the germline V gene are MNHNS and SASEGT. There are 14 residues in the CDR3. CDR3 amino acids: CASSLRDRGTEAFF. The CDR3 nucleotides are TGTGCCAGCAGTCTACGGGACAGGGGCACTGAAGCTTTCTTT.

This chain links TRBV5-1 with TRBJ1-2, with 8 bases fitting TRBD1. The CDR3 covers 16 residues. CDR1 is SGHRS, CDR2 YFSETQ, per germline. V dropped 4 bases and J dropped 7; count of bases not matched to a gene: 15. CDR3 region: CASSPGQGWQEGGYTF. For the CDR3, the DNA is TGCGCCAGCAGCCCCGGACAGGGTTGGCAGGAGGGTGGCTACACCTTC.

The chain uses TRBV23-1 and TRBJ2-7; 8 bases are shared with TRBD1. TRBV23-1 is given ORF status, its function remaining uncertain. The CDR3 sequence is 17 residues long. With 2 bases clipped from V and 4 bases from J, the junction kept 13 bases outside the gene matches. The CDR3 region is CASSQNTGQGFWYEQYF. The DNA for the CDR3 is TGCGCCAGCAGTCAAAACACAGGACAGGGATTTTGGTACGAGCAGTACTTC.

This clone occurred a few times. This chain uses TRBV2 with TRBJ1-3, with D possibly matching TRBD1 (5 bases). Germline values: CDR1 SNHLY, CDR2 FYNNEI. The CDR3 is 15 amino acids. V lost 4 bases, J lost 4 bases, and 14 bases lay in between. The CDR3 spells CASSVSDSGGNTIYF. In nucleotides, the CDR3 is TGTGCCAGCAGTGTCTCCGACAGTGGGGGAAACACCATATATTTT.

The chain carries TRBV7-9 and TRBJ1-5; tentative D call: TRBD1 (5 bases). Germline assignment: CDR1 SEHNR and CDR2 FQNEAQ (reference sequence). Trimming removed 4 bases at V and 7 bases at J, with 17 bases between. This CDR3 comprises 15 residues. The DNA for the CDR3 is TGTGCCAGCAGCTCGACAGATCGGGGGGACCAGCCCCAGCATTTT. Translation gives CASSSTDRGDQPQHF.

V and J are TRBV6-5 and TRBJ1-2, with 7 bases lining up with TRBD1. The germline gives CDR1 MNHEY, CDR2 SVGAGI. The CDR3 has 15 residues. V shed 5 bases, J shed 9 bases, and the junction held 15 bases outside the gene matches. Here the CDR3 reads CASSLRRDSIGSYTF. CDR3 DNA: TGTGCCAGCAGTCTCCGACGGGACAGTATCGGGAGCTACACCTTC.

The chain carries TRBV2 and TRBJ2-6; 8 bases agree with TRBD1. CDR1 is SNHLY, CDR2 FYNNEI, per germline. The CDR3 is 16 amino acids. V lost 6 bases to trimming and J lost 0 bases; unmatched junction nucleotides: 4. The CDR3 loop is CASSRDRHSGANVLTF. The CDR3 bases are TGTGCCAGCAGCCGGGACAGGCACTCTGGGGCCAACGTCCTGACTTTC.

The chain recombines TRBV5-1 with TRBJ1-4, with D perhaps matching TRBD1 (5 bases). CDR1 and CDR2 from the germline V gene are SGHRS and YFSETQ. V shed 0 bases and J shed 3 bases, with 12 bases lying between them. The length of the CDR3 is 16 residues. The CDR3: CASSLAAGGANEKLFF. CDR3 DNA sequence: TGCGCCAGCAGCTTGGCCGCGGGGGGAGCTAATGAAAAACTGTTTTTT.

As for this clone: Other DNA sequences within the sample encode an identical CDR3. The chain couples TRBV19 to TRBJ1-1; no clear D gene. With 5 bases removed from V and 3 bases from J, the gap between germline ends came to 4 bases. Germline CDR1 is LNHDA and CDR2 is SQIVND (reference sequence). The CDR3 consists of 11 residues. CDR3 sequence: CASSGDTEAFF. The CDR3 nucleotides are TGTGCCAGTAGTGGAGACACTGAAGCTTTCTTT.

The chain has TRBV2 and TRBJ2-5; 11 nucleotides agree with TRBD2. The CDR3 is 15 residues long. Trimming took 6 bases from V and 1 from J; bases not matched to a gene: 4. Germline assignment: CDR1 SNHLY and CDR2 FYNNEI. The CDR3 DNA reads as TGTGCCAGCAGGTTGACTAGCGGGACCCAAGAGACCCAGTACTTC. It yields the protein CASRLTSGTQETQYF.

The chain joins TRBV10-3 to TRBJ1-6; weak D call: TRBD1 (5 bases). The CDR3 has 16 amino acids. Germline V CDR1 and CDR2: ENHRY, SYGVKD. V was shortened by 4 bases and J by 0 bases, with 10 bases between the two germline ends. CDR3 bases: TGTGCCATCAGTGGGGGTCAGGGCTCCTATAATTCACCCCTCCACTTT. It translates to CAISGGQGSYNSPLHF.

The CDR3: CASSTIPGKMNEQFF. In DNA form, the CDR3 reads TGTGCCAGCAGCACCATCCCCGGGAAAATGAATGAGCAGTTCTTC. The V gene is TRBV2, the J gene TRBJ2-1, with TRBD2 as a possible D gene (5 bases). Germline V gives CDR1 SNHLY, CDR2 FYNNEI. The V gene lost 6 bases and the J gene lost 7 bases, with 19 bases spanning the gap. CDR3 length: 15 residues.

This sequence joins TRBV7-9 and TRBJ1-3; TRBD1 matches 9 bases. J gave up 4 bases and V 5 bases, and 6 bases lay outside the gene matches. Germline CDR1 is SEHNR and CDR2 is FQNEAQ (reference sequence). This CDR3 region has 15 residues. In DNA form, the CDR3 reads TGTGCCAGCAGCCTGACAGGGGGTGGCGGAAACACCATATATTTT. It translates to CASSLTGGGGNTIYF.

For the CDR3, the DNA is TGCGCCAGCAGCTTGGCGACTGGGAACACCGGGGAGCTGTTTTTT. Translated, it gives CASSLATGNTGELFF. The chain joins TRBV5-1 to TRBJ2-2, with no clear D. Germline V lookup: CDR1 SGHRS, CDR2 YFSETQ. CDR3 length equals 15 residues. Trimming took off 0 bases at V and 1 base at J, with 7 bases between the two ends.

The gene calls are TRBV6-1 and TRBJ2-7, with 8 positions matching TRBD1. Germline V CDR1 and CDR2: MNHNS, SASEGT. The CDR3 has 16 residues. V lost 4 bases to trimming and J lost 2 bases; unmatched junction nucleotides: 10. CDR3 protein: CASSARDRLKTYEQYF. In nucleotides, the CDR3 is TGTGCCAGCAGTGCCAGGGACAGGCTAAAGACCTACGAGCAGTACTTC.

This CDR3 reads CASSSSSGANYGYTF. The CDR3 DNA reads as TGTGCCAGTAGTTCCTCCAGTGGGGCCAACTATGGCTACACCTTC. The genes are TRBV19 and TRBJ1-2; possibly TRBD1 for D (5 bases). Germline lookup yields CDR1 LNHDA and CDR2 SQIVND (reference sequence). The V end lost 5 bases, the J end lost 2 bases, and 15 bases lay between the germline ends. The CDR3 contains 15 residues.

This clone was counted a few times. This chain connects TRBV25-1 to TRBJ1-2; D remains unclear. Germline CDR1 MGHDK, CDR2 SYGVNS. The V gene lost 6 bases and the J gene lost 4 bases, with 12 bases spanning the gap. There are 13 residues in the CDR3. CDR3 DNA sequence: TGTGCCAGCAGAGCTGGGAGACTCTATGGCTACACCTTC. This gives the protein CASRAGRLYGYTF.